This T cell receptor (beta chain) was identified during a study of regulatory T cells in long-lasting Graves disease. Points from the study as a whole: Only a small sample size was used, which may have cut accuracy. Clonotypes that were public and shared totalled 2,500 to 3,500 in persistent patients versus 800 to 1,000 in new patients. TCR diversity was lower in persistent Graves' patients (versus newly diagnosed ones).

Comment on this clonotype: Its antigen is unidentified.

Building the TCR beta libraries relied on iRepertoire HTBI primers, and CDR3 regions underwent Arm-PCR. Each CDR3 protein gets one entry after TCRdb re-called the multiplex PCR reads with MiXCR. This sample has a few hundred thousand distinct CDR3 sequences, with 10% to 15% found just once. The CDR3 has 16 amino acids. Trimming left V 4 bases short and J 1 base short, with 16 bases between. From germline, CDR1 is MGHDK and CDR2 SYGVNS. Time point specified: newly diagnosed GD, antithyroid drugs for less than 3 months. PBMC-derived RNA was used for the TCR library. Staff drew roughly 10 milliliters of peripheral blood into EDTA tubes. The data were also submitted as part of a second study, on T cells in Graves' hyperthyroidism and ophthalmopathy.

The sample here was peripheral blood mononuclear cells (PBMCs), taken at new diagnosis, from a patient treated with antithyroid drugs. The TCR originated in a woman between 18 and 30 years old with Graves disease. V and J are TRBV25-1 and TRBJ1-1; D not resolved. CDR3 nucleotide sequence: TGTGCCAGCAGTGCCGGCGAGGGAAATTGGAACACTGAAGCTTTCTTT. As protein: CASSAGEGNWNTEAFF.